Detailed here is one TCR beta chain. The J segment lost 8 bases and the V segment lost 3 bases, leaving 10 bases of the junction unmatched. The CDR3 runs to 16 residues. Germline values: CDR1 LNHNV, CDR2 YYDKDF (reference sequence). The sample is drawn from a study of OX40 agonist ivuxolimab in advanced cancers. Study in general: Six ivuxolimab dose levels, 0.01 to 10 mg/kg, were given intravenously every 2 weeks.

Sequencing was performed with immunoSEQ multiplex PCR; in TCRdb, only in-frame clones are kept and a portion is missing. The sample records approximately 50,000 clones, roughly 93% being singletons. The gene calls are TRBV15 and TRBJ1-5; 10 nucleotides agree with TRBD1. The sample here was CD4+ or CD8+ T cells sorted from blood, taken in a trial of the OX40 agonist ivuxolimab. The receptor comes from an adult with an advanced solid tumor such as melanoma, head and neck, liver or kidney cancer. The CDR3 spells CATSRSFDRGREPQHF. In nucleotides, the CDR3 is TGTGCCACCAGCAGGAGTTTCGACAGGGGGCGCGAGCCCCAGCATTTT.